This entry is about one T cell receptor beta chain. No antigen is known for it. Amplified TCR beta CDR3 regions derived from RNA transcripts. The HTBI primer set served for first-round RT-PCR of the TCR CDR3. One entry per CDR3 protein results from TCRdb running MiXCR on the multiplex PCR reads. Of roughly 500,000 distinct CDR3 sequences in the sample, around 46% are singletons; the top ten hold roughly 20%. These data originate in a study of T cells in Graves' hyperthyroidism and ophthalmopathy. Findings of the study overall: Researchers report that a 13 V-J model separated ophthalmopathy from stable hyperthyroidism.

Trimming removed 1 base from V and 9 bases from J; junction bases left unmatched: 1. Germline V gene lookup returns CDR1 SEHNR and CDR2 FQNEAQ (reference sequence). The CDR3 covers 12 residues. The sequence derives from an adult woman with Graves' disease, either hyperthyroidism or ophthalmopathy (not recorded which). The rearrangement links TRBV7-9 to TRBJ2-5; 8 nucleotides line up with TRBD2. Material: peripheral blood or thyroid tissue (not recorded which). The CDR3 region is CASSLERESQYF. The CDR3 coding sequence is TGTGCCAGCAGCTTAGAGCGGGAGTCCCAGTACTTC.